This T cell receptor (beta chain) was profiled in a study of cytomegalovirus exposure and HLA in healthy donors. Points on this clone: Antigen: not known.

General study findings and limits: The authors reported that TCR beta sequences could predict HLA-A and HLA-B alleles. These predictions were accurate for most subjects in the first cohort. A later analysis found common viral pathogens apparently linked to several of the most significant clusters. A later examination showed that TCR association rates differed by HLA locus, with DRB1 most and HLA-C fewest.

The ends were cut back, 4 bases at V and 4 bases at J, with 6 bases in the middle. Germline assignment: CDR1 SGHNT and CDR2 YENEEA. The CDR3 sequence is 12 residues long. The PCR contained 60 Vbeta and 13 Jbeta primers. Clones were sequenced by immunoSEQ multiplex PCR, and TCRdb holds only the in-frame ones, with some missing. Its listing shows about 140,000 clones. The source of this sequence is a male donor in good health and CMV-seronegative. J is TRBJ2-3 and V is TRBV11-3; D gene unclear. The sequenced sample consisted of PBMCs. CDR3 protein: CASSYSPDTQYF. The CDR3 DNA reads TGTGCCAGCAGCTACTCTCCAGATACGCAGTATTTT.